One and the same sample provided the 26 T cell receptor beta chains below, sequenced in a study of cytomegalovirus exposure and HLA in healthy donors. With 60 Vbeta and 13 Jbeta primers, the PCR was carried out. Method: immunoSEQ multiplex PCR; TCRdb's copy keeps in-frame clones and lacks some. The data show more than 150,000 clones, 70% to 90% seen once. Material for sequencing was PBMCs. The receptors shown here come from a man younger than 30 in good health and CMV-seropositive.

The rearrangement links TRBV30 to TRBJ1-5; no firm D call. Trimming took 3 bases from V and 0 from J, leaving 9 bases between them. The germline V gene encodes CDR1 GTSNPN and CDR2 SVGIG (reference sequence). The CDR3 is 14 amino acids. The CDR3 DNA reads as TGTGCCTGGAGCGTCATAGATAGCAATCAGCCCCAGCATTTT. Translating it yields CAWSVIDSNQPQHF.

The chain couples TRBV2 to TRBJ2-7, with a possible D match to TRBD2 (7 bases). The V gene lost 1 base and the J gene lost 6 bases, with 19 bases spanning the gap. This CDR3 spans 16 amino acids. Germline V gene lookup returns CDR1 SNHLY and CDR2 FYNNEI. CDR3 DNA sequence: TGTGCCAGCAGTGAAGACGCTACAGGGAGGGACGGCGAGCAGTACTTC. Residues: CASSEDATGRDGEQYF.

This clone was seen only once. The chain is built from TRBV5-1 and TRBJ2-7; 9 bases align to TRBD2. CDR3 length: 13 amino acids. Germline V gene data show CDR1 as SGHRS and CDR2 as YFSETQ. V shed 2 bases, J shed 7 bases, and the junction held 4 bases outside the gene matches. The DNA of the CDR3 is TGCGCCAGCAGCTTACAGACTAGCGGAGAGCAGTACTTC. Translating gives CASSLQTSGEQYF.

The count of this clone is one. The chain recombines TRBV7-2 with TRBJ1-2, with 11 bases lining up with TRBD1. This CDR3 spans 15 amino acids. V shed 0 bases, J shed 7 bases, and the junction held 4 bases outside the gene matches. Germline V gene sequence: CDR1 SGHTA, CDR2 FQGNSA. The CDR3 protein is CASSLARTGGSGYTF. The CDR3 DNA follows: TGTGCCAGCAGCTTAGCCCGGACAGGGGGCTCTGGCTACACCTTC. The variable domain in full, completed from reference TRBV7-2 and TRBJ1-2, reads GAGVSQSPSNKVTEKGKDVELRCDPISGHTALYWYRQSLGQGLEFLIYFQGNSAPDKSGLPSDRFSAERTGGSVSTLTIQRTQQEDSAVYLCASSLARTGGSGYTFGSGTRLTVV.

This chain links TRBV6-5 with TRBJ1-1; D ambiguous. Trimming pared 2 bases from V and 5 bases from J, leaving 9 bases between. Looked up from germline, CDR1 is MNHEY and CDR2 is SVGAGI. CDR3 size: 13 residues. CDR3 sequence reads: CASSYQVETEAFF. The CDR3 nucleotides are TGTGCCAGCAGTTACCAAGTAGAGACTGAAGCTTTCTTT.

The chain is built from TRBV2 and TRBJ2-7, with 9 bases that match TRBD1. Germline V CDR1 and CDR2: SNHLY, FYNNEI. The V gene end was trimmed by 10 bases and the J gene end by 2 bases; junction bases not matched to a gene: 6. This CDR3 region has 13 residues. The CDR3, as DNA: TGTGCCAACGGACAGGGGTTGACCTACGAGCAGTACTTC. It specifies CANGQGLTYEQYF.

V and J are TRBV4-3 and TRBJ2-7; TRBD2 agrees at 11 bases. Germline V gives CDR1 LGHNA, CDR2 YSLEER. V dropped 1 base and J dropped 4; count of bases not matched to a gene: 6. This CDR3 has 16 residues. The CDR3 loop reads CASSQGAGTSGYEQYF. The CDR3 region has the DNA TGCGCCAGCAGCCAAGGGGCCGGGACTAGCGGTTACGAGCAGTACTTC.

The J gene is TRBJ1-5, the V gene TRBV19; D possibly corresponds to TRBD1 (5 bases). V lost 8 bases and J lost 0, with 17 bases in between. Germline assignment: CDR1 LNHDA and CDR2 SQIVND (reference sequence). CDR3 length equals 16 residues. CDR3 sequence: CASEDNVIFSNQPQHF. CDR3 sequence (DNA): TGTGCCAGTGAGGACAATGTGATCTTTAGCAATCAGCCCCAGCATTTT.

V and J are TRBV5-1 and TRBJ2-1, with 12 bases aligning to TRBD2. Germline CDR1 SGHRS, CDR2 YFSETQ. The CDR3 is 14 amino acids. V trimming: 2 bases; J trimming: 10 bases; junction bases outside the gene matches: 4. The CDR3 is CASSLGLAGKEQFF. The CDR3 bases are TGCGCCAGCAGCTTAGGACTAGCGGGGAAAGAGCAGTTCTTC.

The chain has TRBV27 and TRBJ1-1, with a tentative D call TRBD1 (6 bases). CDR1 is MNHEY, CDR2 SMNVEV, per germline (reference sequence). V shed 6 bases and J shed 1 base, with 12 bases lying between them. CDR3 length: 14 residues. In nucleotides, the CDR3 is TGTGCCAGCAGACTCGGACAGTCGAACACTGAAGCTTTCTTT. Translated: CASRLGQSNTEAFF.

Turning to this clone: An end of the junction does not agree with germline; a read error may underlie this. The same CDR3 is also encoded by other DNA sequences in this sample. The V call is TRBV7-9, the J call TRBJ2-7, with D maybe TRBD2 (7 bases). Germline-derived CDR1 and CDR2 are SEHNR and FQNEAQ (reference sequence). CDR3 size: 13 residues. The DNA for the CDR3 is TGCGCCAGCAGCTTAGTAGGGGGGGCCGAGCAGTACTTC. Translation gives CASSLVGGAEQYF.

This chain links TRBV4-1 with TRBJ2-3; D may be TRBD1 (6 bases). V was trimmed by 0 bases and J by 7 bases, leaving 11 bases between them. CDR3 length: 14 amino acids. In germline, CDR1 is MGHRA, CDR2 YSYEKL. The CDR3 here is CASSQEGRGNTQYF. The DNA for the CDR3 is TGCGCCAGCAGCCAAGAGGGCAGGGGAAATACGCAGTATTTT.

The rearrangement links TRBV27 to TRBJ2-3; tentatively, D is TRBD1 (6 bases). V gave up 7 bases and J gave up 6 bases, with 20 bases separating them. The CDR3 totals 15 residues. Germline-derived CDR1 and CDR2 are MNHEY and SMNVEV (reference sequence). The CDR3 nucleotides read TGTGCCAGCAAGCCTCGGAAACAGAGGGGGGATACGCAGTATTTT. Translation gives CASKPRKQRGDTQYF.

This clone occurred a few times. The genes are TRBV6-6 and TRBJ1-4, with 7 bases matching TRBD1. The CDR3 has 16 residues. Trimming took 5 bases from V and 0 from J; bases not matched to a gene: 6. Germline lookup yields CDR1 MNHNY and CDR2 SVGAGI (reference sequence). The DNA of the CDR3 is TGTGCCAGCAGTACGGCTCAGGGGGCAACTAATGAAAAACTGTTTTTT. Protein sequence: CASSTAQGATNEKLFF.

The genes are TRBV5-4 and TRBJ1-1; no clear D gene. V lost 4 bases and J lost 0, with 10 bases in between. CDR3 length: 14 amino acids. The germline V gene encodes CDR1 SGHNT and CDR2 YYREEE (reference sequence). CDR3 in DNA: TGTGCCAGCAGCCCCGGTACTATGAACACTGAAGCTTTCTTT. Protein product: CASSPGTMNTEAFF.

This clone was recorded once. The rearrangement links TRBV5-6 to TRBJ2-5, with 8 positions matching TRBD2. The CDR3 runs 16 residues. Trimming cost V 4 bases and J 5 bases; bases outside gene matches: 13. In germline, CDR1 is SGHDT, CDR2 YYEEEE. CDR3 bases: TGTGCCAGCAGCCTCGGGCGGGGGGACTTATACGAGACCCAGTACTTC. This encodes CASSLGRGDLYETQYF.

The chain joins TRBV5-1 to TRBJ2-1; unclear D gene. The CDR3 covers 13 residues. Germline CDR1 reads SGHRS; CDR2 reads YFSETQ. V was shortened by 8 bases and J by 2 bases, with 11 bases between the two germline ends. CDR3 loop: CARNRPTYNEQFF. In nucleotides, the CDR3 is TGCGCCAGAAACAGACCAACCTACAATGAGCAGTTCTTC. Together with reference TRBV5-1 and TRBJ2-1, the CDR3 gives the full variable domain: KAGVTQTPRYLIKTRGQQVTLSCSPISGHRSVSWYQQTPGQGLQFLFEYFSETQRNKGNFPGRFSGRQFSNSRSEMNVSTLELGDSALYLCARNRPTYNEQFFGPGTRLTVL.

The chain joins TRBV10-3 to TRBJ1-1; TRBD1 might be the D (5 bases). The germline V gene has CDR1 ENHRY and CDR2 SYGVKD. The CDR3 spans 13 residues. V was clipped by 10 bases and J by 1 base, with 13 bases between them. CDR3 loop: CATQRTTNTEAFF. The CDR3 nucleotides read TGTGCCACCCAACGGACAACGAACACTGAAGCTTTCTTT.

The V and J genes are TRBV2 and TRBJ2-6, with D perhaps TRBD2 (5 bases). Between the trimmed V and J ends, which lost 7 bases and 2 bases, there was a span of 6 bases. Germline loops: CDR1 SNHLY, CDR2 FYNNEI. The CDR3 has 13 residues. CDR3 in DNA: TGTGCCAGCACCGGGGCTGGGGCCAACGTCCTGACTTTC. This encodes CASTGAGANVLTF.

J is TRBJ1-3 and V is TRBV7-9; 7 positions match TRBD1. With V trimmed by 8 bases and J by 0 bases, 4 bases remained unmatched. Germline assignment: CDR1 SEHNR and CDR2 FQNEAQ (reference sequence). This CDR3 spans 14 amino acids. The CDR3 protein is CASLGTDSGNTIYF. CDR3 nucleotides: TGTGCCAGCCTGGGGACAGACTCTGGAAACACCATATATTTT.

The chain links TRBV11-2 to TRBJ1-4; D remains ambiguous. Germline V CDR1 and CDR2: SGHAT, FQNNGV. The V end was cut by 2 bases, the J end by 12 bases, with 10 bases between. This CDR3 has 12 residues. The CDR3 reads CASSLRYEELFF. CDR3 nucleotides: TGTGCCAGCAGCTTAAGATATGAGGAACTGTTTTTT.

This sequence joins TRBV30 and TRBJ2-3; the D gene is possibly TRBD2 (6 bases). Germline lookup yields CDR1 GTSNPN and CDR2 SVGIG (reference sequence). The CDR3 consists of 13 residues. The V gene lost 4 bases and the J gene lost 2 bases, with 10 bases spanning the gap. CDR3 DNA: TGTGCCTGGAAGGGGAGGCCCACAGATACGCAGTATTTT. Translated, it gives CAWKGRPTDTQYF.

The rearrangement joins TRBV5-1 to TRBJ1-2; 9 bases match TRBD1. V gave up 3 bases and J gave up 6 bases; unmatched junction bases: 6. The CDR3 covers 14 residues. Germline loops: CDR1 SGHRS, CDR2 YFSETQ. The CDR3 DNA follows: TGCGCCAGCAGCTCGAAGGGGACAGGGAATGGCTACACCTTC. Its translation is CASSSKGTGNGYTF.

The CDR3, as DNA: TGCAGCGTTGAAGGGATGGTTCAGGATGAGCAGTTCTTC. Its translation: CSVEGMVQDEQFF. V and J are TRBV29-1 and TRBJ2-1; D is undetermined. V lost 1 base to trimming and J lost 8 bases, with 12 bases between them. This CDR3 has 13 residues. Per germline, CDR1 SQVTM and CDR2 ANQGSEA.

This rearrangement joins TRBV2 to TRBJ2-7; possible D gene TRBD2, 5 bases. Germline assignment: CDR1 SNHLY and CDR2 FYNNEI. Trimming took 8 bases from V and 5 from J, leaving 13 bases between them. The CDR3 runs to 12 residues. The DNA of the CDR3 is TGTGCCAGCGTGAGGGAAGGGCACGAGCAGTACTTC. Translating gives CASVREGHEQYF.

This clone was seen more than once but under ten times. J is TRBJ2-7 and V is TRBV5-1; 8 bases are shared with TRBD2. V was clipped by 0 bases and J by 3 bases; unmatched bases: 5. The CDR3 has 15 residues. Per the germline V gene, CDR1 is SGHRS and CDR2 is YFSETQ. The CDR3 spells CASSLVAGGHYEQYF. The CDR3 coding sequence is TGCGCCAGCAGCTTGGTTGCGGGGGGACACTACGAGCAGTACTTC.